The entry that follows covers one T cell receptor (beta chain) sequence. The antigen is unknown. Each sample came from a Caucasian adult donor living in Nashville, Tennessee. The investigators split CD4+ cells into a CD45RA+ naive subset and a CD45RA-negative memory subset. This specimen belongs to a study of shared clonotypes between healthy human individuals. Overall study results and limits: In general, naive subsets displayed greater estimated richness than memory subsets did.

The assay was immunoSEQ multiplex PCR, and TCRdb's table has in-frame clones only and misses some. The profile covers about 1.5 million clones, with approximately 98% appearing a single time and roughly 0.45% taken by the ten largest. J lost 0 bases, V lost 5 bases, and 11 bases had no gene match. In germline, CDR1 is SGHTA, CDR2 FQGNSA. The CDR3 spans 17 residues. This chain connects TRBV7-2 to TRBJ2-3, with 7 bases lining up with TRBD1. The receptor comes from a young man in good health. Sequenced sample: naive CD4+ T cells sorted from blood. As to subset: CD45RA+ positively selected. CDR3 sequence: CASSPRGTASSTDTQYF. CDR3 coding DNA: TGTGCCAGCAGCCCGAGGGGGACAGCCTCTAGCACAGATACGCAGTATTTT.